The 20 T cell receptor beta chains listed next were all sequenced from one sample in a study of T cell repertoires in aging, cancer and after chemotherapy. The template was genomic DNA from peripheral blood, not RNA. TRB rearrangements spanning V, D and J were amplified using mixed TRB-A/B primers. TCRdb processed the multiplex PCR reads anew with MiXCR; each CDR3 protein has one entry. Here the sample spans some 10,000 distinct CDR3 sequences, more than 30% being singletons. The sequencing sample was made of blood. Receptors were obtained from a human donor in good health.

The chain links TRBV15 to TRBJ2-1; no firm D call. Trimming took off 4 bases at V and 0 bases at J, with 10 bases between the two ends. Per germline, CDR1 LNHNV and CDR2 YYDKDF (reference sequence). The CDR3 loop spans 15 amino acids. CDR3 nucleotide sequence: TGTGCCACCAGCACAGCTCCGAGCTCCTACAATGAGCAGTTCTTC. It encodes CATSTAPSSYNEQFF.

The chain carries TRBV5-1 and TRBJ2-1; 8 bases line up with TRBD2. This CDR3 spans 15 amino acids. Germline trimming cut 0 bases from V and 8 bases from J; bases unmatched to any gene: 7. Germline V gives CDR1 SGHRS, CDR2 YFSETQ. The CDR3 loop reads CASSLARTGGDEQFF. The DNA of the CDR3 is TGCGCCAGCAGCTTGGCCAGAACGGGAGGGGATGAGCAGTTCTTC.

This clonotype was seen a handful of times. This chain's CDR3 is CASCAGGNVETQYF. The DNA for the CDR3 is TGTGCCAGCTGCGCGGGAGGGAATGTAGAGACCCAGTACTTC. The chain joins TRBV6-2 or TRBV6-3 to TRBJ2-5, with 9 bases matching TRBD2. Per germline, CDR1 MNHEY and CDR2 SVGEGT. The CDR3 is 14 residues long. The ends lost 8 bases at V and 4 bases at J; junction bases unmatched: 8.

CDR3 in DNA: TGTGCCAGCAGTCATGGGGAATCTGCTGAAGCTTTCTTT. Its translation: CASSHGESAEAFF. V gene TRBV27 combines with J gene TRBJ1-1; D gene ambiguous. Germline V gives CDR1 MNHEY, CDR2 SMNVEV (reference sequence). This CDR3 spans 13 amino acids. V lost 5 bases to trimming and J lost 6 bases, with 13 bases between them.

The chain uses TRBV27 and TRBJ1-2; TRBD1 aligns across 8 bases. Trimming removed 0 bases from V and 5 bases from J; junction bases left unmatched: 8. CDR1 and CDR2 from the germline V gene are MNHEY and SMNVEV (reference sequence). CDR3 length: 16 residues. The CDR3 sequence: CASSLSAPGQDYGYTF. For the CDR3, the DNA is TGTGCCAGCAGTTTATCAGCCCCGGGACAGGATTATGGCTACACCTTC.

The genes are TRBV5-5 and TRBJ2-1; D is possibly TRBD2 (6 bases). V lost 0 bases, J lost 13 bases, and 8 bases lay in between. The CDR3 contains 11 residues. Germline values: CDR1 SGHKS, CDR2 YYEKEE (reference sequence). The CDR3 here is CASSLGRDQFF. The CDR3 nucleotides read TGTGCCAGCAGCTTGGGGCGGGATCAGTTCTTC.

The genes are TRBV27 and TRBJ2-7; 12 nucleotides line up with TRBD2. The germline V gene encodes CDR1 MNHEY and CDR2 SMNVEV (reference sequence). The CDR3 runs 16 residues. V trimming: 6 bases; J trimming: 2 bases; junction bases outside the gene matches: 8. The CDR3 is CASRHQRTSGTYEQYF. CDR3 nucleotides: TGTGCCAGCAGGCACCAAAGGACTAGCGGGACCTACGAGCAGTACTTC.

In nucleotides, the CDR3 is TGTGCCAGCAGCTTAGGGGGGGCCCAAAACATTCAGTACTTC. Amino acid sequence: CASSLGGAQNIQYF. The chain is built from TRBV13 and TRBJ2-4; the D gene is possibly TRBD1 (6 bases). Germline CDR1 reads PRHDT; CDR2 reads FYEKMQ (reference sequence). The CDR3 has 14 residues. V was clipped by 0 bases and J by 5 bases, with 8 bases between them.

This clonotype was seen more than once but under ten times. CDR3 in amino acids: CASSRPGLYNEQFF. The DNA for the CDR3 is TGTGCCAGCAGCCGCCCTGGACTCTACAATGAGCAGTTCTTC. The V and J genes are TRBV6-1 and TRBJ2-1; tentative D call: TRBD2 (5 bases). V gave up 6 bases and J gave up 3 bases, with 12 bases separating them. The CDR3 is 14 amino acids. From germline, CDR1 is MNHNS and CDR2 SASEGT.

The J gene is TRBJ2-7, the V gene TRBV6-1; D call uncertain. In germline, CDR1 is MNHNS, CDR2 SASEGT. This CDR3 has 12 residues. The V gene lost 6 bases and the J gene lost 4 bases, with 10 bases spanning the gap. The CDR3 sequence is CASRSSKYEQYF. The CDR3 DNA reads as TGTGCCAGCAGATCTTCAAAGTACGAGCAGTACTTC.

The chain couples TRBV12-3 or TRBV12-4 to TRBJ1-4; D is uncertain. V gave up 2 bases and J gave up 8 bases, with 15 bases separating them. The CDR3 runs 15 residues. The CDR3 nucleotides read TGTGCCAGCAGTTTATTGGGCCCCGGGCCCGAAAAACTGTTTTTT. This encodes CASSLLGPGPEKLFF.

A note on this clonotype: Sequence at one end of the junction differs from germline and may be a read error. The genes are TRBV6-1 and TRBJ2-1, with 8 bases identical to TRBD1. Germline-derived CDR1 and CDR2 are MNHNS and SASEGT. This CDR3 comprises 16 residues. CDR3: CASSSLLDRADNKQFF. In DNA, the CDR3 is TGTGCCAGCAGTTCTTTGTTGGACAGGGCCGACAATAAGCAGTTCTTC.

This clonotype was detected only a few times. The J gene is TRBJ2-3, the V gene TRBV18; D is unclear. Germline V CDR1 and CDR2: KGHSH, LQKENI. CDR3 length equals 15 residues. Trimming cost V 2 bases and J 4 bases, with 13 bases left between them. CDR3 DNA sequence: TGTGCCAGCTCACCAAATCTAGTAAAGGCAGATACGCAGTATTTT. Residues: CASSPNLVKADTQYF.

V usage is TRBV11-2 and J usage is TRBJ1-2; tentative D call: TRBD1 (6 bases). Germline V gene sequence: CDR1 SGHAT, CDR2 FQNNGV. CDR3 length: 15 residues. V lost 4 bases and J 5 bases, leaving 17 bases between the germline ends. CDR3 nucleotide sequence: TGTGCCAGCAGCTCCTCGACAGGAGAATCGTATGGCTACACCTTC. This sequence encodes CASSSSTGESYGYTF.

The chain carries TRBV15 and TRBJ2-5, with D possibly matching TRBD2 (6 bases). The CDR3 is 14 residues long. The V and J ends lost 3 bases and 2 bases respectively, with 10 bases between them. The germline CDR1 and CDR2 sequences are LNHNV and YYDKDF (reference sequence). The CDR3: CATSSGGGQETQYF. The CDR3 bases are TGTGCCACCAGCAGCGGGGGAGGACAAGAGACCCAGTACTTC.

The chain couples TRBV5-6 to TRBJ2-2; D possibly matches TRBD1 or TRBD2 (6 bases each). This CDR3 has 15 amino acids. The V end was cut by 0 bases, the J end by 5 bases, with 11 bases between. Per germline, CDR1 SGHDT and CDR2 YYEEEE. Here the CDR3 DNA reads TGTGCCAGCAGCTTGGAGGGGGGTGGGACCGGGGAGCTGTTTTTT. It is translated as CASSLEGGGTGELFF.

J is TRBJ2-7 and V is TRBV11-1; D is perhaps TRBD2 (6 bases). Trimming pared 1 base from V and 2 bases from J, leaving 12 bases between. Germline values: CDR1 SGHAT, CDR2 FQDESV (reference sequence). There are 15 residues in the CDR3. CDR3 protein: CASSLGAGVAYEQYF. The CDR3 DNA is TGTGCCAGCAGCTTAGGAGCGGGTGTAGCCTACGAGCAGTACTTC.

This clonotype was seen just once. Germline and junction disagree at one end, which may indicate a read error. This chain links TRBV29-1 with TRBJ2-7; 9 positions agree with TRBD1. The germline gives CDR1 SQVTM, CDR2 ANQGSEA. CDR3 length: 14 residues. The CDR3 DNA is TGCGGCGTTGAGCCGGGACAGGGTCCTGCGGAGCAGTACTTC. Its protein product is CGVEPGQGPAEQYF.

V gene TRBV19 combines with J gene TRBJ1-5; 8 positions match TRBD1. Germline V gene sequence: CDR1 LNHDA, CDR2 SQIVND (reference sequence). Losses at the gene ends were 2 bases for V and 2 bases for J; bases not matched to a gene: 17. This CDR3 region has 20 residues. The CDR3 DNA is TGTGCCAGTAGTATATTCTACCCAACCCAGGGGGCTGGGGGCAATCAGCCCCAGCATTTT. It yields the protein CASSIFYPTQGAGGNQPQHF.

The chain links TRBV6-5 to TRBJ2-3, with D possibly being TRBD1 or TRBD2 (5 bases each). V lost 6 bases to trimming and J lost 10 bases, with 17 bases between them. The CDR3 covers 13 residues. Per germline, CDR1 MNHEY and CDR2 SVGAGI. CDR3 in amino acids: CASSLDGAKAQYF. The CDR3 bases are TGTGCCAGCAGCTTGGACGGGGCAAAGGCGCAGTATTTT.